This TCR beta chain was identified in a study of cytomegalovirus exposure and HLA in healthy donors. Study observations and caveats: Most of the TCR beta V segments (in an earlier analysis) were productive either about 87% or about 30% of the time.

A multiplex PCR was run with 60 Vbeta primers and 13 Jbeta primers. Produced via immunoSEQ multiplex PCR; TCRdb's table is partial and in-frame only. Of roughly 140,000 clones listed, approximately 80% are singletons. The donors (healthy individuals) were bone marrow donors. Concerning this clone: Antigen specificity is unknown.

The CDR3 is 15 residues long. Germline V CDR1 and CDR2: MRHNA, SNTAGT. V was pared by 2 bases and J by 0 bases, with 8 bases between. The sample taken for sequencing was PBMCs. This TCR was recovered from a woman aged 18-30 years in good health and CMV-seropositive. The V gene is TRBV6-4, the J gene TRBJ2-1, with D unclear. The chain's CDR3 is CASSDRFSSYNEQFF. CDR3 in DNA: TGTGCCAGCAGTGACCGGTTTTCCTCCTACAATGAGCAGTTCTTC.